The source of this T cell receptor beta chain is a study of blood T cells in healthy people across ages. This CDR3 spans 14 amino acids. Per the germline V gene, CDR1 is SGHRS and CDR2 is YFSETQ. Trimming took 0 bases from V and 4 from J; bases not matched to a gene: 3. The study isolated at least 7 million PBMCs from each sample. Broader study findings: PBMCs left unsorted prevented a conclusive naive versus antigen-experienced comparison. The diversity estimates, figures obtained from one million T cells, were considered underestimates.

Through a sample-barcoded 5' primer and a J-beta primer mix, a second PCR was run for about 7 to 12 cycles. The yield of each sample was at least 2.5 million CDR3-containing paired-end reads. One entry per CDR3 protein results from TCRdb running MiXCR on the 5' RACE reads. The data show some 780,000 distinct CDR3 sequences, approximately 53% seen once. This clonotype has only a few counts. Its target is not known. This TCR came from a man aged 40-49 years in good health. The chain couples TRBV5-1 to TRBJ2-5, with TRBD2 matching 7 bases. Sample: blood. The CDR3 region is CASSLGASGETQYF. CDR3 DNA: TGCGCCAGCAGCTTGGGGGCTAGCGGAGAGACCCAGTACTTC.